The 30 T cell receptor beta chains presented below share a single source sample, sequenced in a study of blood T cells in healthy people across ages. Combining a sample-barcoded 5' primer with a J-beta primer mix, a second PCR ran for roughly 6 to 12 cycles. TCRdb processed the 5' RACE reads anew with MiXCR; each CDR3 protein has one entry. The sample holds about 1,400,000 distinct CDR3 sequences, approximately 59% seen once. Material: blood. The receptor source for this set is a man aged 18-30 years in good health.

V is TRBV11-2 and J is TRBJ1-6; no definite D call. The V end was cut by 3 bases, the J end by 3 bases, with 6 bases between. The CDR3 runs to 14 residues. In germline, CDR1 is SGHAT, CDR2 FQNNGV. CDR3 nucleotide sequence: TGTGCCAGCAGCTTGGCCAACTATAATTCACCCCTCCACTTT. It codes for CASSLANYNSPLHF.

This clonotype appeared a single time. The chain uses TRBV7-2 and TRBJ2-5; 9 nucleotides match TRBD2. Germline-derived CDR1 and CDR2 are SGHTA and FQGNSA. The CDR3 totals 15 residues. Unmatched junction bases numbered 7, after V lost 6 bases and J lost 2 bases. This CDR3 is CASRNSGSRQETQYF. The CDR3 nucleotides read TGTGCCAGCAGGAATAGCGGGAGTCGTCAAGAGACCCAGTACTTC.

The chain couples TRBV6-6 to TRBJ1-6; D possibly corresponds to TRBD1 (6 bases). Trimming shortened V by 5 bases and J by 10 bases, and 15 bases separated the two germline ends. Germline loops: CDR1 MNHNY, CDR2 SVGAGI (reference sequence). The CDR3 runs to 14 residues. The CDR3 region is CASSADRFGSPLHF. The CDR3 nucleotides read TGTGCCAGCAGTGCAGACAGGTTCGGGTCACCCCTCCACTTT.

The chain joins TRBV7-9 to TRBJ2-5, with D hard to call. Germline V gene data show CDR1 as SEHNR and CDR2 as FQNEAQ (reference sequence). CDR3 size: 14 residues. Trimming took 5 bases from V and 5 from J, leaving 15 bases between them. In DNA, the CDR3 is TGTGCCAGCAGCCCCGACAACCCCTCGGAGACCCAGTACTTC. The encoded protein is CASSPDNPSETQYF.

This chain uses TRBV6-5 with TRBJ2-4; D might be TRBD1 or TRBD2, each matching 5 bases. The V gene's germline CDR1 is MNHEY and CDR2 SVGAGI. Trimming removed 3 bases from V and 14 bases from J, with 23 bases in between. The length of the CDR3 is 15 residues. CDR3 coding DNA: TGTGCCAGCAGTTATCAAGGTGGTCGAACGGGACCCGAGTACTTC. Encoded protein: CASSYQGGRTGPEYF.

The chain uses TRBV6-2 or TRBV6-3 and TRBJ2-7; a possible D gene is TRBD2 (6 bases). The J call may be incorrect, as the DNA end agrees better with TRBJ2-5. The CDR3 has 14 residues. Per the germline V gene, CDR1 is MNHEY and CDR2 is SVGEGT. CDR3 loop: CASSYGGIEKTQYF. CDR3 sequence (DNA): TGTGCCAGCAGTTACGGGGGGATAGAGAAGACCCAGTACTTC.

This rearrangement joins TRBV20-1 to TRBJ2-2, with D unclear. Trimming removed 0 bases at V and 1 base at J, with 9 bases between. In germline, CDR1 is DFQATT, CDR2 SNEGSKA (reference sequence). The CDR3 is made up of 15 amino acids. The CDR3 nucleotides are TGCAGTGCTAGAGATGTGCAGTGGAACACCGGGGAGCTGTTTTTT. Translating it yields CSARDVQWNTGELFF.

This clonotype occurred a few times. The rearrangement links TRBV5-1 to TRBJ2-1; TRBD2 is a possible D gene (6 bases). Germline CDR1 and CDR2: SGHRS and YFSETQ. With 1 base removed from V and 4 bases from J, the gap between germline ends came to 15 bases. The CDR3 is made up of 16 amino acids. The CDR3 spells CASSLSSGRNYNEQFF. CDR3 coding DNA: TGCGCCAGCAGCTTGTCCTCGGGGAGGAATTACAATGAGCAGTTCTTC.

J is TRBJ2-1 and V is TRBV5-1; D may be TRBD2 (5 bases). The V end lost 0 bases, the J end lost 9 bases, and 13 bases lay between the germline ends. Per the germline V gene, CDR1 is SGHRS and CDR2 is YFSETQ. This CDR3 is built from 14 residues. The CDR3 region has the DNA TGCGCCAGCAGCTTGGGCGTGGGGAGTGGTGAGCAGTTCTTC. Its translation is CASSLGVGSGEQFF.

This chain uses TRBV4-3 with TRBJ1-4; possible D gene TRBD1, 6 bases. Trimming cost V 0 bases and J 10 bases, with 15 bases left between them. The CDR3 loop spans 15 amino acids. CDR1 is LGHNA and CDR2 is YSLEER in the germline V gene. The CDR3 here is CASSQEGGARGKLFF. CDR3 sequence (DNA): TGCGCCAGCAGCCAAGAGGGGGGGGCTAGGGGAAAACTGTTTTTT.

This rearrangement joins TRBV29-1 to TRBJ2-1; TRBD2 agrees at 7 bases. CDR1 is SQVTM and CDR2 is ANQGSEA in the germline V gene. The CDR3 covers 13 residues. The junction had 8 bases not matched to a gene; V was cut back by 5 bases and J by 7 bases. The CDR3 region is CSVRRAGKNEQFF. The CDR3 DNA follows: TGCAGCGTTAGACGAGCGGGAAAAAATGAGCAGTTCTTC.

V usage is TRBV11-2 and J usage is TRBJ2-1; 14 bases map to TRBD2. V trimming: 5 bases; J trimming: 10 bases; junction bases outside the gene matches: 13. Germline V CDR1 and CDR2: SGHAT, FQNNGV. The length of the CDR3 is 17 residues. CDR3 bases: TGTGCCAGCAGCCCCGGACGGGGACTAGCGGGAGCCCACGAGCAGTTCTTC. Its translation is CASSPGRGLAGAHEQFF.

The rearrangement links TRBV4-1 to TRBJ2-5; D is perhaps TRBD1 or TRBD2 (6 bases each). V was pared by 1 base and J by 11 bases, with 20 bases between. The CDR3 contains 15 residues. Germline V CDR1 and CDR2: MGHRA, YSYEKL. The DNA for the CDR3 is TGCGCCAGCAGCCAAGGACTGGCTGAGGGGGGTGAGCAGTACTTC. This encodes CASSQGLAEGGEQYF.

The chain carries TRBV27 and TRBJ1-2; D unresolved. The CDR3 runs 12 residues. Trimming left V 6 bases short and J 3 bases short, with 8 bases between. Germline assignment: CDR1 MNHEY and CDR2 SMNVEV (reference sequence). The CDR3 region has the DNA TGTGCCAGCAGGGCGGATTACTATGGCTACACCTTC. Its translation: CASRADYYGYTF.

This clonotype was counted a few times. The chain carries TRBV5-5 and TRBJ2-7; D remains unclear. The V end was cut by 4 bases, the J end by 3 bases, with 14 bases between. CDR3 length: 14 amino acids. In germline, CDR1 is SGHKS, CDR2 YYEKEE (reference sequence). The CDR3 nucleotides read TGTGCCAGCAGCCCGACGTGGGGAATCTACGAGCAGTACTTC. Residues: CASSPTWGIYEQYF.

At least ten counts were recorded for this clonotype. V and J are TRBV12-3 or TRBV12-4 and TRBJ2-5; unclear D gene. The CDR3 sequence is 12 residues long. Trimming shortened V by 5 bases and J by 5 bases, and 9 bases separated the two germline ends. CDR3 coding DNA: TGTGCCAGCAGTCGGGTGGGGGAGACCCAGTACTTC. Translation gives CASSRVGETQYF.

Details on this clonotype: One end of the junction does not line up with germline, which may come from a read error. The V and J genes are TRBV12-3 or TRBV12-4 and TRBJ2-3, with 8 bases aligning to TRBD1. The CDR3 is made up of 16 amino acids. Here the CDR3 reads CASSLGPGQGAGTRYF. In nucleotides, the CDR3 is TGTGCCAGCTCTTTAGGCCCAGGACAGGGTGCGGGTACGCGGTATTTT.

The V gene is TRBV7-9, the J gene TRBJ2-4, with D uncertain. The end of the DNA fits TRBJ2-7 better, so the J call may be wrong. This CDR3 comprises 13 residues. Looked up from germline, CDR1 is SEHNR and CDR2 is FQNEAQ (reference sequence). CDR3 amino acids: CASGPGMAYEQYF. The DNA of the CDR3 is TGTGCCAGCGGCCCCGGAATGGCCTACGAGCAGTACTTC.

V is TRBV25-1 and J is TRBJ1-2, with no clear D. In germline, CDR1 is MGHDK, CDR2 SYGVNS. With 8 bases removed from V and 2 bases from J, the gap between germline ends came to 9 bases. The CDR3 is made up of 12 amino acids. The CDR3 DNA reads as TGTGCCAGCGAGGGCGGCAACTATGGCTACACCTTC. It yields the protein CASEGGNYGYTF.

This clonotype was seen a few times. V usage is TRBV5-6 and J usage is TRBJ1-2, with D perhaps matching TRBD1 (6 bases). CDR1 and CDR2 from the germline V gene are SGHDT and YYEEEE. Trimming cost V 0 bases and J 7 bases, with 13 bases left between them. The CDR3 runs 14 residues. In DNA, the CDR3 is TGTGCCAGCAGCTTGGGCAGGGGATGGAGTGGCTACACCTTC. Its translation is CASSLGRGWSGYTF.

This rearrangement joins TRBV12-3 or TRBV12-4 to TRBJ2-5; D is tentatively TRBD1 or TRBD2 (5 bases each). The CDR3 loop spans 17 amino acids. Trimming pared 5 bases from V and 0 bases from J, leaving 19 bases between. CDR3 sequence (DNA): TGTGCCAGCAGTGGGGACGTCGGGACGGTGTACCAAGAGACCCAGTACTTC. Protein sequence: CASSGDVGTVYQETQYF.

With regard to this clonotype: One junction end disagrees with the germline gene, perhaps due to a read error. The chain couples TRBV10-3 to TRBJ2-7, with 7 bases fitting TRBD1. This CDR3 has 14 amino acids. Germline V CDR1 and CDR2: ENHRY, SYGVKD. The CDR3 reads CTISADRTPYEQYF. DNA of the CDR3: TGTACCATCAGTGCGGACAGGACCCCCTACGAGCAGTACTTC.

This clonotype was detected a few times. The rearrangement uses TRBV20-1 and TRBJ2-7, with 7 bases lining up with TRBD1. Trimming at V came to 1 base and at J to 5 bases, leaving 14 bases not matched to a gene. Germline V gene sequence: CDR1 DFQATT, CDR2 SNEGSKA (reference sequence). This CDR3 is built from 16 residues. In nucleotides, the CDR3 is TGCAGTGCTAGAGCGTTTTCGGGGACAGCACCCCACGAGCAGTACTTC. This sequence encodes CSARAFSGTAPHEQYF.

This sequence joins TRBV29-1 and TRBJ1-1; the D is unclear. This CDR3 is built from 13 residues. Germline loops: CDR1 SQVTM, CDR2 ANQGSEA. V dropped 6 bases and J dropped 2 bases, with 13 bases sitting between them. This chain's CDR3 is CSVSPLHNTEAFF. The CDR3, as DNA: TGCAGCGTCTCCCCCCTTCATAACACTGAAGCTTTCTTT.

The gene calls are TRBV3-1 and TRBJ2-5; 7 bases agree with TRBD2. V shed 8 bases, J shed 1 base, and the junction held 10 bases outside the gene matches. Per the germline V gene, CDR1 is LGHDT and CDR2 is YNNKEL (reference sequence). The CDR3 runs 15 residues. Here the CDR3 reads CASERNGRTQETQYF. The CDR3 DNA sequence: TGTGCCAGCGAGAGGAACGGGAGGACCCAAGAGACCCAGTACTTC.

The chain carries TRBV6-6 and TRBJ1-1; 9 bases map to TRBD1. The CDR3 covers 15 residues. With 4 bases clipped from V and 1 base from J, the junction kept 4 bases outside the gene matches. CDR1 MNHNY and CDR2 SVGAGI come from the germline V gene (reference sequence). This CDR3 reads CASSLDRGGNTEAFF. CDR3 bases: TGTGCCAGCAGTTTGGACAGGGGCGGGAACACTGAAGCTTTCTTT.

CDR3 sequence: CSANNPGGRTSGMYQETQYF. CDR3 DNA sequence: TGCAGTGCTAACAACCCAGGGGGCCGGACAAGCGGAATGTACCAAGAGACCCAGTACTTC. The V and J genes are TRBV20-1 and TRBJ2-5; the match to TRBD1 covers 8 bases. The CDR3 contains 20 residues. The ends lost 4 bases at V and 0 bases at J; junction bases unmatched: 22. CDR1 is DFQATT and CDR2 is SNEGSKA in the germline V gene (reference sequence).

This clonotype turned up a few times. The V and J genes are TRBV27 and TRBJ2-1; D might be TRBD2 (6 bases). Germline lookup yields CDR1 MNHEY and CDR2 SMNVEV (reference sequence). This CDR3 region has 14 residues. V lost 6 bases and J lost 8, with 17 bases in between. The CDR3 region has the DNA TGTGCCAGCAGCCCAGGAGGGCCCTCATATGAGCAGTTCTTC. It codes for CASSPGGPSYEQFF.

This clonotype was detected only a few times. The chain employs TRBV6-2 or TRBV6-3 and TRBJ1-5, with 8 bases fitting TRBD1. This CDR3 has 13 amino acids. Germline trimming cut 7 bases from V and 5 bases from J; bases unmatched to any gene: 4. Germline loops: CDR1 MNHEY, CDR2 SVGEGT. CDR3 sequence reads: CASKGQGDQPQHF. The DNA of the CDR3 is TGTGCCAGCAAAGGACAGGGCGATCAGCCCCAGCATTTT.

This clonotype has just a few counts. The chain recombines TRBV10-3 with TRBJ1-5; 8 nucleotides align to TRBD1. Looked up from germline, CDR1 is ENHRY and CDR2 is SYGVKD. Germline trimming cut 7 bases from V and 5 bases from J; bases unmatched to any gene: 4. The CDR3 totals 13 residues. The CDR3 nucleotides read TGTGCCATCAATCAGGACAGGGATCAGCCCCAGCATTTT. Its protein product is CAINQDRDQPQHF.